What follows are 13 T cell receptor beta chains derived from one specimen sequenced in a study of Ad26.COV2.S vaccination and SARS-CoV-2 variants. This table comes from immunoSEQ multiplex PCR, and its TCRdb copy is limited to in-frame clones, with some not included. In the table there are a few hundred thousand clones, around 87% of which are singletons. As to treatment: over 15 received Ad26.COV2.S at low or high dose, single or two shots; five or six received placebo; per-sample allocation not given. It was on day 63 after the first vaccine or placebo injection that samples were taken. The sequencing used peripheral blood, collected in a trial of Ad26.COV2.S vaccine versus placebo. The receptors originated from a person between 18 and 59 years old who received the Ad26.COV2.S COVID-19 vaccine or a placebo.

J is TRBJ2-5 and V is TRBV2; D is unresolved. CDR1 and CDR2 from the germline V gene are SNHLY and FYNNEI. V was trimmed by 4 bases and J by 0 bases, leaving 3 bases between them. There are 12 residues in the CDR3. The CDR3: CASSGYQETQYF. The CDR3 nucleotides read TGTGCCAGCAGTGGGTACCAAGAGACCCAGTACTTC. Looking up the rest from reference TRBV2 and TRBJ2-5 gives the full variable domain: EPEVTQTPSHQVTQMGQEVILRCVPISNHLYFYWYRQILGQKVEFLVSFYNNEISEKSEIFDDQFSVERPDGSNFTLKIRSTKLEDSAMYFCASSGYQETQYFGPGTRLLVL.

This chain uses TRBV30 with TRBJ1-6; 8 bases are shared with TRBD1. Germline-derived CDR1 and CDR2 are GTSNPN and SVGIG (reference sequence). V was pared by 3 bases and J by 0 bases, with 7 bases of the junction left unmatched. The CDR3 has 17 residues. The CDR3 DNA reads TGTGCCTGGAGGACGGGACAGGACTTCTCCTATAATTCACCCCTCCACTTT. Translating gives CAWRTGQDFSYNSPLHF.

This clone was counted a single time. The chain combines TRBV5-1 with TRBJ1-2; no firm D call. CDR3 length: 13 residues. Trimming removed 4 bases at V and 4 bases at J, with 11 bases between. In germline, CDR1 is SGHRS, CDR2 YFSETQ. The CDR3 spells CASSPAGSYGYTF. In nucleotides, the CDR3 is TGCGCCAGCAGCCCGGCAGGCAGCTATGGCTACACCTTC.

The chain is built from TRBV9 and TRBJ2-1, with 11 bases identical to TRBD2. Per germline, CDR1 SGDLS and CDR2 YYNGEE. The CDR3 loop spans 16 amino acids. Losses at the gene ends were 3 bases for V and 7 bases for J; bases not matched to a gene: 9. The CDR3 DNA sequence: TGTGCCAGCAGCGAAACTAGCGGGAGTTTACGGAATGAGCAGTTCTTC. It encodes CASSETSGSLRNEQFF. Looking up the rest from reference TRBV9 and TRBJ2-1 gives the full variable domain: DSGVTQTPKHLITATGQRVTLRCSPRSGDLSVYWYQQSLDQGLQFLIQYYNGEERAKGNILERFSAQQFPDLHSELNLSSLELGDSALYFCASSETSGSLRNEQFFGPGTRLTVL.

The chain recombines TRBV3-1 (or the pseudogene TRBV3-2) with TRBJ1-2; D gene unclear. The V gene's germline CDR1 is LGHDT and CDR2 YNNKEL (reference sequence). The V end was cut by 1 base, the J end by 4 bases, with 13 bases between. The CDR3 loop spans 15 amino acids. The CDR3: CASSQGGGGSYGYTF. CDR3 coding DNA: TGTGCCAGCAGCCAAGGAGGAGGAGGGTCCTATGGCTACACCTTC.

The V call is TRBV5-4, the J call TRBJ2-7, with TRBD2 identical over 8 bases. J gave up 6 bases and V 0 bases, and 5 bases lay outside the gene matches. The CDR3 spans 14 residues. Germline-derived CDR1 and CDR2 are SGHNT and YYREEE (reference sequence). CDR3 region: CASSLVAGIGEQYF. CDR3 DNA: TGTGCCAGCAGCTTGGTAGCGGGAATAGGCGAGCAGTACTTC. The full variable domain, rest sourced from reference TRBV5-4 and TRBJ2-7, is ETGVTQSPTHLIKTRGQQVTLRCSSQSGHNTVSWYQQALGQGPQFIFQYYREEENGRGNFPPRFSGLQFPNYSSELNVNALELDDSALYLCASSLVAGIGEQYFGPGTRLTVT.

The CDR3 is CASSSGTGPYEQYF. The CDR3 bases are TGTGCCAGCAGTTCCGGGACAGGTCCCTACGAGCAGTACTTC. The V gene is TRBV27, the J gene TRBJ2-7; 8 bases align to TRBD1. The germline gives CDR1 MNHEY, CDR2 SMNVEV (reference sequence). V trimming: 4 bases; J trimming: 2 bases; junction bases outside the gene matches: 4. CDR3 length: 14 residues.

The V call is TRBV7-2, the J call TRBJ2-3, with D possibly matching TRBD1 (6 bases). Germline V gene sequence: CDR1 SGHTA, CDR2 FQGNSA. This CDR3 is 16 amino acids long. Deletions cut 2 bases from V and 0 bases from J, with 12 bases between. This CDR3 reads CASSLSRTASTDTQYF. In DNA, the CDR3 is TGTGCCAGCAGCTTAAGTAGGACAGCGAGCACAGATACGCAGTATTTT.

The chain recombines TRBV3-1 (or the pseudogene TRBV3-2) with TRBJ1-5; D not resolved. Looked up from germline, CDR1 is LGHDT and CDR2 is YNNKEL (reference sequence). The CDR3 is 15 amino acids. With 1 base removed from V and 0 bases from J, the gap between germline ends came to 7 bases. The CDR3 sequence: CASSQGTISNQPQHF. As DNA, the CDR3 is TGTGCCAGCAGCCAAGGCACGATTAGCAATCAGCCCCAGCATTTT.

The V call is TRBV4-2, the J call TRBJ2-5; D uncertain. CDR3 length: 10 residues. V lost 6 bases and J 5 bases, leaving 4 bases between the germline ends. CDR1 and CDR2 (germline): LGHNA, YNFKEQ. Here the CDR3 DNA reads TGTGCCAGCAGTGGGGAGACCCAGTACTTC. Translated, it gives CASSGETQYF.

The J gene is TRBJ2-2, the V gene TRBV3-1 (or the pseudogene TRBV3-2), with 7 bases aligning to TRBD2. Per germline, CDR1 LGHDT and CDR2 YNNKEL (reference sequence). V was clipped by 4 bases and J by 6 bases; unmatched bases: 2. CDR3 size: 13 residues. The CDR3 region has the DNA TGTGCCAGCAGCCTACGGGGGGCCGGGGAGCTGTTTTTT. Amino acids: CASSLRGAGELFF.

The chain couples TRBV5-5 to TRBJ1-2; perhaps TRBD1 as D (6 bases). V lost 3 bases to trimming and J lost 2 bases, with 11 bases between them. Germline-derived CDR1 and CDR2 are SGHKS and YYEKEE (reference sequence). The CDR3 has 14 amino acids. CDR3 in amino acids: CASSSLGQNYGYTF. CDR3 nucleotide sequence: TGTGCCAGCAGCTCCCTCGGACAGAACTATGGCTACACCTTC.

The V call is TRBV11-2, the J call TRBJ1-2; perhaps TRBD1 as D (6 bases). The length of the CDR3 is 15 residues. Germline lookup yields CDR1 SGHAT and CDR2 FQNNGV. V lost 1 base, J lost 3 bases, and 12 bases lay in between. CDR3 region: CASSLGGQGHYGYTF. CDR3 nucleotides: TGTGCCAGCAGCTTAGGGGGGCAGGGGCACTATGGCTACACCTTC.